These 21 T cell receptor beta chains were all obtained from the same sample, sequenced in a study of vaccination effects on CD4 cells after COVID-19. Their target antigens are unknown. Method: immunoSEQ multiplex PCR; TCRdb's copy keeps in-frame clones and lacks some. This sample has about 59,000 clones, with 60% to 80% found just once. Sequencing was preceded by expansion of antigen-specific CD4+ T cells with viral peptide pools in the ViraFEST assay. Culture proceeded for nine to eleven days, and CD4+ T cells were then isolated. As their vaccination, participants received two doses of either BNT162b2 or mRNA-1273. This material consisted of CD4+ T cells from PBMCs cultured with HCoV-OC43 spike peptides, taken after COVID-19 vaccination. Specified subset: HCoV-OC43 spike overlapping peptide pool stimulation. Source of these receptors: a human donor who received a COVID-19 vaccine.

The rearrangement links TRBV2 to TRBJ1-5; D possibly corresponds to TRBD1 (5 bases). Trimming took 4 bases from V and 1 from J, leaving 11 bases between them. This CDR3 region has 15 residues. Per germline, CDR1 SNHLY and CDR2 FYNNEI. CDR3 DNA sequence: TGTGCCAGCAGTGGACAGTCACCAAGCAATCAGCCCCAGCATTTT. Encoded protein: CASSGQSPSNQPQHF.

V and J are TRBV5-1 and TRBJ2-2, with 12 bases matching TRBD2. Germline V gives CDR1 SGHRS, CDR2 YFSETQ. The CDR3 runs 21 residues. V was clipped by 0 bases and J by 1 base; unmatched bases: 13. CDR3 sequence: CASSLVLAGGPNHQNTGELFF. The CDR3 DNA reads TGCGCCAGCAGCTTGGTACTAGCGGGGGGCCCGAACCACCAGAACACCGGGGAGCTGTTTTTT.

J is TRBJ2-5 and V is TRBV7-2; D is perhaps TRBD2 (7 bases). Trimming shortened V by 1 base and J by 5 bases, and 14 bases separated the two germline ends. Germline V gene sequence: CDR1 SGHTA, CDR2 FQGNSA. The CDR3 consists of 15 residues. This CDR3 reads CASSLVGGLRETQYF. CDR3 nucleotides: TGTGCCAGCAGCTTAGTGGGGGGGCTGCGGGAGACCCAGTACTTC.

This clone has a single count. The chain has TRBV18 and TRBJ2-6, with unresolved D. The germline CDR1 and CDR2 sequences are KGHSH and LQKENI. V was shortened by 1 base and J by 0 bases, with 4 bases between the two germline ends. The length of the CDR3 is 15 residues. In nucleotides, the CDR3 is TGTGCCAGCTCACCACTTCTCTCTGGGGCCAACGTCCTGACTTTC. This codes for CASSPLLSGANVLTF.

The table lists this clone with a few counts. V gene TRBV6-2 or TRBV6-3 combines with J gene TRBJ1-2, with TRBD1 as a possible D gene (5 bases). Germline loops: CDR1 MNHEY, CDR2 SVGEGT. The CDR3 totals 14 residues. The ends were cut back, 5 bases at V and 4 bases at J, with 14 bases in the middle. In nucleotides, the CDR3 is TGTGCCAGCAGTGACAACCGGGACGGCTATGGCTACACCTTC. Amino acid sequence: CASSDNRDGYGYTF.

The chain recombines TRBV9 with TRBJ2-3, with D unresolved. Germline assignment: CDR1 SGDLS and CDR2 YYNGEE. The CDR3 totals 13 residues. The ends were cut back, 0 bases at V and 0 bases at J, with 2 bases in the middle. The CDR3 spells CASSVVSTDTQYF. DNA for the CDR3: TGTGCCAGCAGCGTAGTTAGCACAGATACGCAGTATTTT.

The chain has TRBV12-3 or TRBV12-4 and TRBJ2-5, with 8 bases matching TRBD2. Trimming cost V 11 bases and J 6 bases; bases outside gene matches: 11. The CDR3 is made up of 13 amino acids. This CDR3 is CASGGAATQTQYF. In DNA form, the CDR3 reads TGTGCCTCCGGGGGGGCCGCCACCCAGACCCAGTACTTC.

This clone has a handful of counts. The CDR3 is CASSPGTSYNEQFF. Written as DNA, the CDR3 is TGTGCCAGCAGCCCCGGGACTTCCTACAATGAGCAGTTCTTC. The chain has TRBV7-9 and TRBJ2-1, with a weak D call TRBD2 (6 bases). CDR3 length: 14 amino acids. Trimming stripped 5 bases from V and 1 base from J, with 9 bases between. Germline-derived CDR1 and CDR2 are SEHNR and FQNEAQ (reference sequence).

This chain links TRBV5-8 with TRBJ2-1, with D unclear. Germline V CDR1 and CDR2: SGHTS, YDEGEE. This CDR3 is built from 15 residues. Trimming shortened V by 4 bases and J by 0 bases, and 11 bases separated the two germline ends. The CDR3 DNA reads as TGTGCCAGCAGCCTCGGACCGAACTCCTACAATGAGCAGTTCTTC. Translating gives CASSLGPNSYNEQFF.

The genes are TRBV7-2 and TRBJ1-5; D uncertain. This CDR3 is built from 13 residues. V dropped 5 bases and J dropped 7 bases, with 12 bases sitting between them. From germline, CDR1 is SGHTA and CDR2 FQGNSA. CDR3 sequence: CASSPTVLQPQHF. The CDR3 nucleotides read TGTGCCAGCAGCCCTACCGTCCTACAGCCCCAGCATTTT.

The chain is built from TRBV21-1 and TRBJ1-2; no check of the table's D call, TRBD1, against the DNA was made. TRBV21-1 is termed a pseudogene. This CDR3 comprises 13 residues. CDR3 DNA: TGTGCCAGCAGCAAAGGACAGGGGGTTGGCTACACCTTC. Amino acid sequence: CASSKGQGVGYTF.

CDR3 nucleotide sequence: TGTGCCAGCAGTCTCAGCGGGGGCTATGGCTACACCTTC. Its translation is CASSLSGGYGYTF. V gene TRBV6-2 or TRBV6-3 combines with J gene TRBJ1-2; a possible D gene is TRBD1 (5 bases). Trimming left V 5 bases short and J 4 bases short, with 11 bases between. The CDR3 has 13 amino acids. CDR1 MNHEY and CDR2 SVGEGT come from the germline V gene.

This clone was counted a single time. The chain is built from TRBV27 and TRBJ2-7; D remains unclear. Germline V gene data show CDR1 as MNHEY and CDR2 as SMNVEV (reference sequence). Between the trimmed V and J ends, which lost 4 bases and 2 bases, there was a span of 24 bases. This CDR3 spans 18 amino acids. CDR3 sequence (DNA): TGTGCCAGCAGTTACCAAAAAAACCGAGCCCCCAGCACCTACGAGCAGTACGTC. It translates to CASSYQKNRAPSTYEQYV.

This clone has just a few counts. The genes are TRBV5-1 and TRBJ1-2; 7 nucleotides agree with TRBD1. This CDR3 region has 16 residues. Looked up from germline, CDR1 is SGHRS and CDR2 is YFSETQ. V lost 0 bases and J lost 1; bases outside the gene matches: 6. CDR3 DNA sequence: TGCGCCAGCAGCTTGGATATAGGGGGCGTTAACTATGGCTACACCTTC. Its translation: CASSLDIGGVNYGYTF.

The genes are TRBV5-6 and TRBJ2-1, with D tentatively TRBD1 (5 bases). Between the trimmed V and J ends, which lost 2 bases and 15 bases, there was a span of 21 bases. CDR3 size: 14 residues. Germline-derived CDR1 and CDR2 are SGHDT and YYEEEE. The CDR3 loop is CASSFGRGESGLFF. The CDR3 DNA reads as TGTGCCAGCAGCTTCGGTAGGGGTGAGAGTGGTCTGTTCTTC.

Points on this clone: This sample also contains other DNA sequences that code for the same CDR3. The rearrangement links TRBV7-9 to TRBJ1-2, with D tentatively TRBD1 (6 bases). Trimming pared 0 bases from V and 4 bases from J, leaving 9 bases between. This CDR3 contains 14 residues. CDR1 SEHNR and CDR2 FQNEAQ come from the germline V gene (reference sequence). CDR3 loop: CASSLAGGIYGYTF. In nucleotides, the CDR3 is TGTGCCAGCAGCTTAGCAGGGGGGATCTATGGCTACACCTTC.

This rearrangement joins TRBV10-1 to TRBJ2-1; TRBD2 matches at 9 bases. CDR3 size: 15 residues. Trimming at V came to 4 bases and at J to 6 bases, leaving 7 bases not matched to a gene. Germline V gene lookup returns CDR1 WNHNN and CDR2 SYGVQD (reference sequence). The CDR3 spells CASSVIAGAINEQFF. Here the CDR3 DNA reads TGCGCCAGCAGTGTCATAGCGGGGGCTATCAATGAGCAGTTCTTC.

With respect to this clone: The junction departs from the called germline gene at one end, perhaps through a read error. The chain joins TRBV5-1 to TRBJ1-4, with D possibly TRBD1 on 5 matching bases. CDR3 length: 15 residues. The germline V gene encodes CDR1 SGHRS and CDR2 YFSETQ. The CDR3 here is CASSLGGRANEKLFF. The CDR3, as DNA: TGCGCCAGCAGCTTGGGGGGCAGGGCTAACGAAAAACTGTTTTTT.

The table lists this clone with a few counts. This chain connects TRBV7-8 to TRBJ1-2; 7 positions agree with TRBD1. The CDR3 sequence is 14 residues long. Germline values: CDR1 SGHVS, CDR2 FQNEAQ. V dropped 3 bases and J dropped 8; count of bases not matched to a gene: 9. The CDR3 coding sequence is TGTGCCAGCAGCTTGTTACAGGGGTCGCAGGGCTACACCTTC. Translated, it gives CASSLLQGSQGYTF.

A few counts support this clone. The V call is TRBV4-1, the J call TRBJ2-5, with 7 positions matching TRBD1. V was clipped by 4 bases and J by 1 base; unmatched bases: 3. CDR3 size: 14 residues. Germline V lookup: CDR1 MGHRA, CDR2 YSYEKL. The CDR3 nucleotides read TGCGCCAGCAGCCTCGGACAGGCCCAAGAGACCCAGTACTTC. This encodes CASSLGQAQETQYF.

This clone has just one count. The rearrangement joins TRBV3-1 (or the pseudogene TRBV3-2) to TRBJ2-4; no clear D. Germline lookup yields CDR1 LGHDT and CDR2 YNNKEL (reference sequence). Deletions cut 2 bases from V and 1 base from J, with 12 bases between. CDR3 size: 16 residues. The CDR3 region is CASSQTRSWAKNIQYF. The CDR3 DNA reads TGTGCCAGCAGCCAAACGCGGAGCTGGGCCAAAAACATTCAGTACTTC.